This is a list of T cell receptor beta chains from one sample in a study of T cell responses to AZD1222 COVID-19 vaccine. Some clones are missing from TCRdb's copy, which holds only in-frame ones; the method was immunoSEQ multiplex PCR. The table shows roughly 130,000 clones, with 85% to 90% occurring only once. Sequenced here: peripheral blood, sampled on day 0 of AZD1222 vaccination. The source is an adult in good health. Both conserved end residues are part of each CDR3. Each record gives: clone size, D gene, J gene, V gene, CDR3 DNA, CDR3 protein. D genes are given only for firm matches. Not every row has a clone size; where given, it reads once, few, many or a size class.

size: .
D: .
J: TRBJ1-3
V: TRBV18
DNA: TGTGCCAGCTCACCACCATACAGCTCTGGAAACACCATATATTTT
CDR3: CASSPPYSSGNTIYF

size: many
D: TRBD1
J: TRBJ1-5
V: TRBV28
DNA: TGTGCCAGCAGTTTCGGGACAGGGAACAATCAGCCCCAGCATTTT
CDR3: CASSFGTGNNQPQHF

size: .
D: TRBD1
J: TRBJ2-1
V: TRBV7-3
DNA: TGTGCCAGCAGCTTAGGACAGGGTAGGGATGAGCAGTTCTTC
CDR3: CASSLGQGRDEQFF

size: .
D: .
J: TRBJ1-1
V: TRBV6-5
DNA: TGTGCCAGCAGTTCCAGTACGGGTTACACTGAAGCTTTCTTT
CDR3: CASSSSTGYTEAFF

size: .
D: .
J: TRBJ2-7
V: TRBV9
DNA: TGTGCCAGCAGCGTAGGCCTCCCAGGGGAGCAGTACTTC
CDR3: CASSVGLPGEQYF

size: .
D: TRBD2
J: TRBJ2-7
V: TRBV5-1
DNA: TGCGCCAGCAGCTTGCCTAGCGGACTTCCCTACGAGCAGTACTTC
CDR3: CASSLPSGLPYEQYF

size: .
D: TRBD1
J: TRBJ2-3
V: TRBV10-3
DNA: TGTGCCATCAGTCCCGGGACAGCGGGCACAGATACGCAGTATTTT
CDR3: CAISPGTAGTDTQYF

size: .
D: .
J: TRBJ1-3
V: TRBV2
DNA: TGTGCCAGCAGTATCGATAGGGTGGCCGGAAACACCATATATTTT
CDR3: CASSIDRVAGNTIYF

size: .
D: .
J: TRBJ1-1
V: TRBV12-3/TRBV12-4
DNA: TGTGCCAGCACCCAACAGGAGTACACTGAAGCTTTCTTT
CDR3: CASTQQEYTEAFF

size: .
D: .
J: TRBJ1-2
V: TRBV3-1/TRBV3-2
DNA: TGTGCCAGCAGCCAATCCGGGGGGGTATACTATGGCTACACCTTC
CDR3: CASSQSGGVYYGYTF

size: .
D: .
J: TRBJ1-1
V: TRBV6-6
DNA: TGTGCCAGCAATAGGATGAACACTGAAGCTTTCTTT
CDR3: CASNRMNTEAFF

size: .
D: .
J: TRBJ1-6
V: TRBV19
DNA: TGTGCCAGTTCTCCGGGCCGAATAGATTCACCCCTCCACTTT
CDR3: CASSPGRIDSPLHF

size: .
D: TRBD2
J: TRBJ2-1
V: TRBV7-2
DNA: TGTGCCAGCAGCTTAGATAGCGGGAGGGCCGGAGAGCAGTTCTTC
CDR3: CASSLDSGRAGEQFF

size: .
D: .
J: TRBJ2-2
V: TRBV19
DNA: TGTGCCACCTTCACAGGGTTTGCCGGGGAGCTGTTTTTT
CDR3: CATFTGFAGELFF

size: .
D: .
J: TRBJ2-7
V: TRBV7-9
DNA: TGTGCCAGCAGCTCCGGACCGGGCTACGAGCAGTACTTC
CDR3: CASSSGPGYEQYF

size: few
D: TRBD1
J: TRBJ2-1
V: TRBV7-9
DNA: TGTGCCAGCAGCCCGGACAGGGGGAGGAATGAGCAGTTCTTC
CDR3: CASSPDRGRNEQFF

size: .
D: TRBD1
J: TRBJ1-4
V: TRBV2
DNA: TGTGCCAGCAGGGCTACAGGGGGCAAGGATAATGAAAAACTGTTTTTT
CDR3: CASRATGGKDNEKLFF

size: .
D: TRBD1
J: TRBJ1-6
V: TRBV18
DNA: TGTGCCAGCTCACCCCTGACAGGGGGCCTCTTCCACTTT
CDR3: CASSPLTGGLFHF

size: .
D: .
J: TRBJ2-2
V: TRBV9
DNA: TGTGCCAGCAGCGTAGCACGTACCGGGGAGCTGTTTTTT
CDR3: CASSVARTGELFF

size: .
D: .
J: TRBJ1-6
V: TRBV5-1
DNA: TGCGCCAGCAGCGTCCGGGACGGGAATTCACCCCTCCACTTT
CDR3: CASSVRDGNSPLHF

size: .
D: .
J: TRBJ1-2
V: TRBV7-2
DNA: TGTGCCAGCAGCTTAGCTAGGACGGGTGGCTACACCTTC
CDR3: CASSLARTGGYTF

size: .
D: .
J: TRBJ2-2
V: TRBV7-3
DNA: TGTGCCAGCAGCTTATCCTCGAACACCGGGGAGCTGTTTTTT
CDR3: CASSLSSNTGELFF

size: .
D: .
J: TRBJ2-3
V: TRBV9
DNA: TGTGCCAGCAGCTATGGGGGGCTAGCGTCAGATACGCAGTATTTT
CDR3: CASSYGGLASDTQYF